These 9 T cell receptor beta chains came from one sample sequenced in a study of regulatory T cells in long-lasting Graves disease. Time point of the sample: newly diagnosed GD, antithyroid drugs for less than 3 months. The TCR library was made from RNA extracted from PBMCs. The authors built TCR beta libraries using iRepertoire HTBI primers and Arm-PCR of CDR3 regions. TCRdb redid the calling of the multiplex PCR reads with MiXCR, one entry per CDR3 protein. The profile covers around 250,000 distinct CDR3 sequences, with around 16% appearing a single time and approximately 20% taken by the ten largest. The sequenced sample was peripheral blood mononuclear cells (PBMCs), obtained at new diagnosis, from a patient treated with antithyroid drugs. The receptors derive from a female donor with Graves disease.

Many counts were recorded for this clonotype. J is TRBJ2-5 and V is TRBV10-1; D unclear. CDR3 length: 13 residues. V was shortened by 3 bases and J by 5 bases, with 10 bases between the two germline ends. In germline, CDR1 is WNHNN, CDR2 SYGVQD (reference sequence). The CDR3 region is CASSDGVGETQYF. As DNA, the CDR3 is TGCGCCAGCAGTGATGGGGTCGGGGAGACCCAGTACTTC.

There are many counts of this clonotype. The chain joins TRBV12-3 or TRBV12-4 to TRBJ2-3; D is uncertain. Trimming removed 5 bases from V and 2 bases from J, with 11 bases in between. This CDR3 contains 14 residues. In nucleotides, the CDR3 is TGTGCCAGCAGTGAGCTGGGAATCACAGATACGCAGTATTTT. It specifies CASSELGITDTQYF.

The chain recombines TRBV7-9 with TRBJ2-2, with unresolved D. The V end lost 2 bases, the J end lost 6 bases, and 10 bases lay between the germline ends. Germline assignment: CDR1 SEHNR and CDR2 FQNEAQ (reference sequence). The CDR3 is made up of 14 amino acids. The CDR3 coding sequence is TGTGCCAGCAGCTTAAGAGGAGACGCCGGGGAGCTGTTTTTT. Translated: CASSLRGDAGELFF.

Ten or more counts support this clonotype. CDR3: CASSLEVIGTEAFF. The CDR3 DNA follows: TGTGCCAGCAGCCTCGAGGTTATCGGCACTGAAGCTTTCTTT. V is TRBV9 and J is TRBJ1-1; D gene unclear. This CDR3 has 14 residues. The V gene lost 4 bases and the J gene lost 4 bases, with 14 bases spanning the gap. CDR1 SGDLS and CDR2 YYNGEE come from the germline V gene.

This clonotype occurred many times. The chain recombines TRBV7-3 with TRBJ2-2, with D hard to call. The germline gives CDR1 SGHTA, CDR2 FQGTGA. There are 13 residues in the CDR3. Trimming took off 4 bases at V and 6 bases at J, with 9 bases between the two ends. CDR3 DNA: TGTGCCAGCAGCTCTGAGTTCTCCGGGGAGCTGTTTTTT. It yields the protein CASSSEFSGELFF.

At least ten counts were recorded for this clonotype. CDR3 coding DNA: TGTGCCAGCAGATCACAGGGGGCGGCTGACACAGATACGCAGTATTTT. Protein: CASRSQGAADTDTQYF. The chain uses TRBV6-1 and TRBJ2-3; 9 nucleotides match TRBD1. CDR1 is MNHNS and CDR2 is SASEGT in the germline V gene. This CDR3 spans 16 amino acids. The V segment lost 6 bases and the J segment 2 bases; nucleotides outside the gene matches: 9.

This clonotype was seen at least ten times. The rearrangement uses TRBV4-1 and TRBJ2-3, with D tentatively TRBD1 (6 bases). Trimming removed 2 bases at V and 0 bases at J, with 9 bases between. Germline V gene data show CDR1 as MGHRA and CDR2 as YSYEKL. This CDR3 has 15 residues. CDR3 residues: CASSQQGQSTDTQYF. As DNA, the CDR3 is TGCGCCAGCAGCCAACAGGGGCAGAGCACAGATACGCAGTATTTT.

This clonotype came up many times. The J gene is TRBJ2-3, the V gene TRBV24-1; D is ambiguous. The V end lost 4 bases, the J end lost 4 bases, and 14 bases lay between the germline ends. This CDR3 has 15 residues. Looked up from germline, CDR1 is KGHDR and CDR2 is SFDVKD. The CDR3 spells CATSEYSMEADTQYF. As DNA, the CDR3 is TGTGCCACCAGTGAATATTCGATGGAAGCAGATACGCAGTATTTT.

With regard to this clonotype: It may be a read error: a sequence one base away is much more abundant. The J gene is TRBJ1-2, the V gene TRBV9, with TRBD1 matching 7 bases. In germline, CDR1 is SGDLS, CDR2 YYNGEE. Trimming at V came to 3 bases and at J to 5 bases, leaving 4 bases not matched to a gene. The CDR3 runs to 13 residues. The chain's CDR3 is CASSAAQGYGYTF. The CDR3 bases are TGTGCCAGCAGCGCAGCACAGGGGTATGGCTACACCTTC.